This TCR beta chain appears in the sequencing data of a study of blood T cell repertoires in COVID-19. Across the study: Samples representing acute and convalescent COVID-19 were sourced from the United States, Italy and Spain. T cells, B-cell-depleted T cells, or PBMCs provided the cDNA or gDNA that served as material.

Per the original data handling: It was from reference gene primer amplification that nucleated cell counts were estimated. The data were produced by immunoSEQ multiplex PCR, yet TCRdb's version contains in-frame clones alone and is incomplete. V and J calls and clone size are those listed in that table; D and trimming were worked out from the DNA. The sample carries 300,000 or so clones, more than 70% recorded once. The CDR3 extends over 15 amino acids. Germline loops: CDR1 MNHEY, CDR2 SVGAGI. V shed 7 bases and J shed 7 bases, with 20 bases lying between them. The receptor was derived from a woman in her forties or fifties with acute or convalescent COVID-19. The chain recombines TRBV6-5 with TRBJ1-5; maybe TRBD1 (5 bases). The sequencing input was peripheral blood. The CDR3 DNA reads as TGTGCCAGCACCGTGGGGAGGGTGAGGGGACAGCCCCAGCATTTT. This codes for CASTVGRVRGQPQHF.